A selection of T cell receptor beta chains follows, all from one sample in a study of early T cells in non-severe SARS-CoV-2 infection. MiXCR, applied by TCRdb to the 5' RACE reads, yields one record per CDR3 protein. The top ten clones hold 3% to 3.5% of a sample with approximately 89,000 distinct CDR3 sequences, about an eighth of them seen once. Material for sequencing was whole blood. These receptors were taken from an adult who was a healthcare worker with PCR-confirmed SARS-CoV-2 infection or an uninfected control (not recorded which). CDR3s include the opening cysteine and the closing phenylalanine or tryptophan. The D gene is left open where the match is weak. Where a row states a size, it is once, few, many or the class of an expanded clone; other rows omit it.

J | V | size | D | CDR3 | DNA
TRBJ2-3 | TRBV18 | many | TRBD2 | CASSRGTSGASTDTQYF | TGTGCCAGCTCACGGGGGACTAGCGGGGCGAGCACAGATACGCAGTATTTT
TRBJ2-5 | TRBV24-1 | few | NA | CATSDPGQETQYF | TGTGCCACCAGTGACCCCGGCCAAGAGACCCAGTACTTC
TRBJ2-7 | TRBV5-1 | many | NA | CASSLGQGSYEQYF | TGCGCCAGCAGCTTGGGGCAGGGGTCCTACGAGCAGTACTTC
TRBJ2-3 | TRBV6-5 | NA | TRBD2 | CASVMRGGVTDTQYF | TGTGCCAGCGTTATGCGGGGGGGTGTGACAGATACGCAGTATTTT
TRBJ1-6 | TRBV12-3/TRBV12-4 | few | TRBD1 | CASSFGDRVSSYNSPLHF | TGTGCCAGCAGTTTCGGTGACAGGGTGAGCTCCTATAATTCACCCCTCCACTTT
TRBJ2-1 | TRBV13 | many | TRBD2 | CASRTTSGYNNEQFF | TGTGCCAGCAGGACGACTAGCGGTTATAACAATGAGCAGTTCTTC
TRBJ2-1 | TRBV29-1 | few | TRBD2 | CSVRPLVGRANEQFF | TGCAGCGTACGACCTTTAGTGGGGAGGGCCAATGAGCAGTTCTTC
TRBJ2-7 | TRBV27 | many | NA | CASSPLKDSYEQYF | TGTGCCAGCAGTCCCCTGAAAGACTCCTACGAGCAGTACTTC
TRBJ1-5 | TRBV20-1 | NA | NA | CSATELNQPQHF | TGCAGTGCAACCGAATTAAATCAGCCCCAGCATTTT
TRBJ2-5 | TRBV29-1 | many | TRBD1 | CSVIEGQGGETQYF | TGCAGCGTTATCGAAGGACAGGGCGGAGAGACCCAGTACTTC
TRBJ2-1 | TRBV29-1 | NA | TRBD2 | CSAGLGSYEQFF | TGCAGCGCCGGACTAGGGAGCTATGAGCAGTTCTTC
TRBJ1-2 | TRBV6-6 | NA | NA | CASSPDDYGYTF | TGTGCCAGCAGCCCGGATGACTATGGCTACACCTTC
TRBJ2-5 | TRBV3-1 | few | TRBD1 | CASSQADRGPGTQYF | TGTGCCAGCAGCCAAGCGGACAGGGGGCCGGGGACCCAGTACTTC
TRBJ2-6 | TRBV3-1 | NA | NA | CASSQEATLSGANVLTF | TGTGCCAGCAGCCAAGAGGCAACCCTCTCTGGGGCCAACGTCCTGACTTTC
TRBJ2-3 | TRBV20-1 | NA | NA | CSAGGGTDTQYF | TGCAGTGCTGGCGGGGGCACAGATACGCAGTATTTT
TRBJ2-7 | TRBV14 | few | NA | CASSSRFSYEQYF | TGTGCCAGCAGTTCCAGATTCTCCTACGAGCAGTACTTC
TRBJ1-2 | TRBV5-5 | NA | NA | CASSLGGNGYTF | TGTGCCAGCAGCTTGGGCGGGAATGGCTACACCTTC
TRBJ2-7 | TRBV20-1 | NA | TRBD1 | CSASDVPGQGIYEQYF | TGCAGTGCTTCGGATGTACCGGGACAGGGGATCTACGAGCAGTACTTC
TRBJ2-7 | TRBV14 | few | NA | CASSRGGPEQYF | TGTGCCAGCAGCCGTGGGGGTCCCGAGCAGTACTTC
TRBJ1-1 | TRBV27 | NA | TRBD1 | CASSFTGTGARKAFF | TGTGCCAGCAGTTTTACCGGGACAGGGGCTCGGAAAGCTTTCTTT
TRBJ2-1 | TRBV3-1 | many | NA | CASSQPRGALYNEQFF | TGTGCCAGCAGCCAGCCCAGGGGGGCCCTCTACAATGAGCAGTTCTTC
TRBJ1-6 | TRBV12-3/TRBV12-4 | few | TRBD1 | CASSRSGTDPPSLHF | TGTGCCAGCAGTCGTTCAGGGACAGATCCACCTTCCCTCCACTTT